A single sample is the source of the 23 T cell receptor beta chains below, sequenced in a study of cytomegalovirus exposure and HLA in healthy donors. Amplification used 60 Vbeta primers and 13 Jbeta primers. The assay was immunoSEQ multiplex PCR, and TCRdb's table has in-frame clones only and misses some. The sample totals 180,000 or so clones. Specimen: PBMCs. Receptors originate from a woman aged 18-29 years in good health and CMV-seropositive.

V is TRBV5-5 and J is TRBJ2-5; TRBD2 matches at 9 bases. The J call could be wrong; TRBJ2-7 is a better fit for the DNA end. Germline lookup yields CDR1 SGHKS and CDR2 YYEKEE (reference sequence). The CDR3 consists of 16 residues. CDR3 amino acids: CASSLQPSGGRGEQYF. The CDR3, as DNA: TGTGCCAGCAGCTTGCAACCCAGCGGGGGGCGAGGCGAGCAGTACTTC.

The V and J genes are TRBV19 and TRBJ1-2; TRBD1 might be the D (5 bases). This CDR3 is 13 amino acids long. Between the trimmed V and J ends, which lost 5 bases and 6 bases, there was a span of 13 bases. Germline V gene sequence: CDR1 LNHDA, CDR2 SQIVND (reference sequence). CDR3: CASSVRESNGYTF. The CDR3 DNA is TGTGCCAGTAGTGTCAGGGAAAGCAATGGCTACACCTTC.

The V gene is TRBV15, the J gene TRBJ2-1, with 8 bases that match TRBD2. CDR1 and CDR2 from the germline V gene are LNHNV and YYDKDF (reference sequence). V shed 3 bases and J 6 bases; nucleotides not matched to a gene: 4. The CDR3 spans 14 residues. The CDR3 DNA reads TGTGCCACCAGCAGCGGACTAGCCTCCAATGAGCAGTTCTTC. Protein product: CATSSGLASNEQFF.

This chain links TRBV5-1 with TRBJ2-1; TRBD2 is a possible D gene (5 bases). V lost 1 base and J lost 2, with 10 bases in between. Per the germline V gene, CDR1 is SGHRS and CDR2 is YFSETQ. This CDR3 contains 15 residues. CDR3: CASSLLSGTYNEQFF. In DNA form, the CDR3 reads TGCGCCAGCAGCTTGCTCAGCGGAACCTACAATGAGCAGTTCTTC.

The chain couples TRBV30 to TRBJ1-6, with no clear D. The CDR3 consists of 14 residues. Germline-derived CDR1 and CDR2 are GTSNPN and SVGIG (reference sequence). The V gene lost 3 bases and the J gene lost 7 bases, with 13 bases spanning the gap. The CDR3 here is CAWSLESENSPLHF. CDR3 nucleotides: TGTGCCTGGAGCCTGGAGTCGGAGAATTCACCCCTCCACTTT.

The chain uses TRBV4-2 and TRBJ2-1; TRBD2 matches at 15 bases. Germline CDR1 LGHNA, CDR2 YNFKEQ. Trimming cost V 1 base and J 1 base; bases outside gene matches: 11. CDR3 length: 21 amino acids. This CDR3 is CASSQVVRGLAGGGSYNEQFF. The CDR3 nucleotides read TGTGCCAGCAGCCAAGTTGTGAGGGGACTAGCGGGGGGCGGGTCCTACAATGAGCAGTTCTTC.

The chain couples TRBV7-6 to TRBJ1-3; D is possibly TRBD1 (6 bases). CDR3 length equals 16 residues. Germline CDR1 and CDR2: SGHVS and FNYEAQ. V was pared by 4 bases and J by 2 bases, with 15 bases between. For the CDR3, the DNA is TGTGCCAGCAGCTATACAGGGAGTAGGACTGGAAACACCATATATTTT. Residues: CASSYTGSRTGNTIYF.

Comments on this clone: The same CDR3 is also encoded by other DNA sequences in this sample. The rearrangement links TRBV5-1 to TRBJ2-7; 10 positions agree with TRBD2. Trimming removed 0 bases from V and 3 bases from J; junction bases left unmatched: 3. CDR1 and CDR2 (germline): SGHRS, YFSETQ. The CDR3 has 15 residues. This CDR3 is CASSLGLAGVYEQYF. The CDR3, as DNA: TGCGCCAGCAGCTTGGGACTAGCGGGCGTCTACGAGCAGTACTTC.

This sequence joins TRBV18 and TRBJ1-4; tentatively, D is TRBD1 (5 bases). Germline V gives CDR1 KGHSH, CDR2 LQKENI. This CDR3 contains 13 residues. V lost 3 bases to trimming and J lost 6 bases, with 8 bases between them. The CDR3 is CASSPTGDEKLFF. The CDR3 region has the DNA TGTGCCAGCTCACCGACGGGGGATGAAAAACTGTTTTTT.

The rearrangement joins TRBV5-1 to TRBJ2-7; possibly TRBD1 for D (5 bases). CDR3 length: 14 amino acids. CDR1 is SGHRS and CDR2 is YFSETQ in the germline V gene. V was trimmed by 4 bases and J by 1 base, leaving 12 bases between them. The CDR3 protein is CASSGEKGSYEQYF. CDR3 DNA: TGCGCCAGCAGCGGGGAAAAGGGGTCCTACGAGCAGTACTTC.

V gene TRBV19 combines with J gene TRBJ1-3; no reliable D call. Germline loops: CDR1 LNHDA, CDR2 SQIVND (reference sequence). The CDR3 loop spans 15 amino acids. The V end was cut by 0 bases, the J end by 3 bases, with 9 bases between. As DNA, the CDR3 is TGTGCCAGTAGTATAGACCCGGCGGGTGGAAACACCATATATTTT. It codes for CASSIDPAGGNTIYF.

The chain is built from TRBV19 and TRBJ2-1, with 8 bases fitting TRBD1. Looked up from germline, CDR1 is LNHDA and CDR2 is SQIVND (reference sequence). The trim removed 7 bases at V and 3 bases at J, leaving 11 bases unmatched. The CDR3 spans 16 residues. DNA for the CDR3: TGTGCCAGTACCTCATCCGGGACAGGTGGCTACAATGAGCAGTTCTTC. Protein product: CASTSSGTGGYNEQFF.

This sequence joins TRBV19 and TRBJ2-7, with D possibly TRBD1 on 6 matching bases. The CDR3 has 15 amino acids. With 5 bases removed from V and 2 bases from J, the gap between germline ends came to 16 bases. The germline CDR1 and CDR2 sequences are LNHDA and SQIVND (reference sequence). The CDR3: CASSPHLGQPYEQYF. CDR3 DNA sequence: TGTGCCAGTAGTCCGCATCTAGGACAGCCCTACGAGCAGTACTTC.

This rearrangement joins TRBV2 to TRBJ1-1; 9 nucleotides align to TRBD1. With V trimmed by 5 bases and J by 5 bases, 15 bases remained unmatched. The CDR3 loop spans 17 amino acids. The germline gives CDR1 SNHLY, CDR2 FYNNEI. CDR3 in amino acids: CASSPGTGRFSWTEAFF. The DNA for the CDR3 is TGTGCCAGCAGTCCCGGGACAGGGAGGTTTAGTTGGACTGAAGCTTTCTTT.

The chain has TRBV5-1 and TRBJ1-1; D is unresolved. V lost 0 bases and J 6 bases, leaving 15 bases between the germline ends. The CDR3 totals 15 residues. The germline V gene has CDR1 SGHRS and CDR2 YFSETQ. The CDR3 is CASSLGPGIGAEAFF. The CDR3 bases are TGCGCCAGCAGCTTGGGCCCGGGGATTGGTGCTGAAGCTTTCTTT.

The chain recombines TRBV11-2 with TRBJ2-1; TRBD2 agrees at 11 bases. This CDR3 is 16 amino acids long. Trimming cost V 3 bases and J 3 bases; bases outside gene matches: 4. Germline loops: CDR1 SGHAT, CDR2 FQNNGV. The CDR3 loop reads CASSLGLAGGYNEQFF. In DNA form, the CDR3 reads TGTGCCAGCAGCTTGGGCCTAGCGGGAGGCTACAATGAGCAGTTCTTC.

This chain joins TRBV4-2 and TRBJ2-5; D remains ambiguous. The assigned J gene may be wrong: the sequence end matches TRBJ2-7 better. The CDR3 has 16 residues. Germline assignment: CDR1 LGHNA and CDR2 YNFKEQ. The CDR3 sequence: CASSQEVTLSSYEQYF. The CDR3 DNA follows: TGTGCCAGCAGCCAAGAGGTGACACTCAGCTCCTACGAGCAGTACTTC.

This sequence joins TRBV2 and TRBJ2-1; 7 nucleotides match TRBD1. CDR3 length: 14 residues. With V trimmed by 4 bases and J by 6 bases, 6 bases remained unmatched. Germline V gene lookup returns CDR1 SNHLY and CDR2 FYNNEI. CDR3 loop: CASSAGQVGNEQFF. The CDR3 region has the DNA TGTGCCAGCAGTGCAGGACAGGTGGGCAATGAGCAGTTCTTC.

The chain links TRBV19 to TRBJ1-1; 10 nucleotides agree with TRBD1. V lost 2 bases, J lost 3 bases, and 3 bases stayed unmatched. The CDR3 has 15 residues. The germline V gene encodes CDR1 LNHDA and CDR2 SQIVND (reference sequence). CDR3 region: CASSIRTGGDTEAFF. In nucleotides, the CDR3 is TGTGCCAGTAGTATACGGACAGGGGGGGACACTGAAGCTTTCTTT.

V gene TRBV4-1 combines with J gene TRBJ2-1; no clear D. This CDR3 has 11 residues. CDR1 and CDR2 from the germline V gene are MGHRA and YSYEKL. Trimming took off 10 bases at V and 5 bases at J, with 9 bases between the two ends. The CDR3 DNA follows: TGCGCCACCAACAAAAACAATGAGCAGTTCTTC. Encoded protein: CATNKNNEQFF.

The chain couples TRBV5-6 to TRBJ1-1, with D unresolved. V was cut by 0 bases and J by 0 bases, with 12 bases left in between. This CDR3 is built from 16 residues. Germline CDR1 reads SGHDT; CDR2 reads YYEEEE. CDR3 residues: CASSLGPRIMNTEAFF. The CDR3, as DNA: TGTGCCAGCAGCTTGGGTCCCAGGATCATGAACACTGAAGCTTTCTTT. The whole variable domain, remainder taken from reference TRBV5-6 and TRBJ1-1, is DAGVTQSPTHLIKTRGQQVTLRCSPKSGHDTVSWYQQALGQGPQFIFQYYEEEERQRGNFPDRFSGHQFPNYSSELNVNALLLGDSALYLCASSLGPRIMNTEAFFGQGTRLTVV.

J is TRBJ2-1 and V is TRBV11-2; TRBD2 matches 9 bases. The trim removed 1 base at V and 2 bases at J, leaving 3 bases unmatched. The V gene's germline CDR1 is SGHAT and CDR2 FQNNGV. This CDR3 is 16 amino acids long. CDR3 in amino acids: CASSLGGGAPYNEQFF. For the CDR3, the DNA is TGTGCCAGCAGCTTAGGCGGGGGGGCCCCCTACAATGAGCAGTTCTTC. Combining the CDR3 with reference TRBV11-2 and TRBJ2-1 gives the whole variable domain EAGVAQSPRYKIIEKRQSVAFWCNPISGHATLYWYQQILGQGPKLLIQFQNNGVVDDSQLPKDRFSAERLKGVDSTLKIQPAKLEDSAVYLCASSLGGGAPYNEQFFGPGTRLTVL.

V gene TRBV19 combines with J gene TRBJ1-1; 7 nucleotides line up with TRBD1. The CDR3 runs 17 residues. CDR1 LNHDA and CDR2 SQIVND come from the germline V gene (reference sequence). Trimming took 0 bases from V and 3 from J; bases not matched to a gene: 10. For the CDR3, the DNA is TGTGCCAGTAGTATAGATCTTCTGTACAGGGGAGACACTGAAGCTTTCTTT. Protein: CASSIDLLYRGDTEAFF.